The clone carrying this TCR beta chain was observed once. Profiling relied on immunoSEQ multiplex PCR, and the TCRdb table lists in-frame clones only, not all of them. The repertoire includes some 64,000 clones, approximately 86% of them detected once, and approximately 5.1% sits in the top ten. This sample is drawn from a study of technical replicates of blood from a few donors. V lost 2 bases to trimming and J lost 0 bases, with 8 bases between them. Germline lookup yields CDR1 SGHDT and CDR2 YYEEEE. The CDR3 covers 14 residues. The receptor's source is a human donor in good health. Some clones in this sample may be carry-over from other donors' samples. The sequencing input was PBMCs. This chain joins TRBV5-6 and TRBJ1-1; D possibly corresponds to TRBD1 (5 bases). CDR3 residues: CASSFRALNTEAFF. In DNA form, the CDR3 reads TGTGCCAGCAGCTTCAGGGCCCTGAACACTGAAGCTTTCTTT.